One and the same sample provided the 30 T cell receptor beta chains below, sequenced in a study of blood T cell repertoires in COVID-19. The repertoire was sequenced with immunoSEQ multiplex PCR; TCRdb's copy has only in-frame clones and lacks some. This sample has about 38,000 clones, with roughly 80% found just once. Specimen: peripheral blood. These receptors came from a man over 45 with active COVID-19.

This clone was recorded only once. The chain recombines TRBV15 with TRBJ2-2; TRBD1 agrees at 11 bases. Trimming took 0 bases from V and 5 from J; bases not matched to a gene: 5. Germline values: CDR1 LNHNV, CDR2 YYDKDF (reference sequence). This CDR3 has 17 amino acids. The DNA of the CDR3 is TGTGCCACCAGCAGAGAAGGACAGGGGGCGGGGACCGGGGAGCTGTTTTTT. Translated: CATSREGQGAGTGELFF.

This clone has more than one count but fewer than ten. The chain couples TRBV7-9 to TRBJ2-7; TRBD2 agrees at 14 bases. The V gene end was trimmed by 4 bases and the J gene end by 4 bases; junction bases not matched to a gene: 9. Germline V gene data show CDR1 as SEHNR and CDR2 as FQNEAQ (reference sequence). CDR3 length: 17 residues. The CDR3 spells CASSSGLAGGTPYEQYF. The CDR3, as DNA: TGTGCCAGCAGCTCCGGACTAGCGGGGGGTACCCCGTACGAGCAGTACTTC. The full variable domain, its missing parts supplied by reference TRBV7-9 and TRBJ2-7, is DTGVSQNPRHKITKRGQNVTFRCDPISEHNRLYWYRQTLGQGPEFLTYFQNEAQLEKSRLLSDRFSAERPKGSFSTLEIQRTEQGDSAMYLCASSSGLAGGTPYEQYFGPGTRLTVT.

This clone was counted a few times. The chain joins TRBV7-9 to TRBJ1-6; D might be TRBD1 (6 bases). The germline gives CDR1 SEHNR, CDR2 FQNEAQ (reference sequence). V lost 4 bases to trimming and J lost 8 bases, with 18 bases between them. This CDR3 is 16 amino acids long. The CDR3 region is CASSSRQEVPDSPLHF. The CDR3 coding sequence is TGTGCCAGCAGCTCCCGACAGGAGGTCCCTGATTCACCCCTCCACTTT.

This chain joins TRBV11-2 and TRBJ1-4; unclear D gene. The germline CDR1 and CDR2 sequences are SGHAT and FQNNGV. The CDR3 extends over 14 amino acids. Trimming shortened V by 6 bases and J by 7 bases, and 15 bases separated the two germline ends. The CDR3 sequence: CASRPRGLGEKLFF. The CDR3 DNA is TGTGCCAGCAGACCGCGGGGTTTGGGTGAAAAACTGTTTTTT.

This clone was seen a single time. The chain couples TRBV9 to TRBJ2-5; possibly TRBD1 for D (5 bases). The CDR3 contains 14 residues. Deletions cut 2 bases from V and 4 bases from J, with 12 bases between. CDR1 is SGDLS, CDR2 YYNGEE, per germline. This chain's CDR3 is CASSVGGALETQYF. In DNA form, the CDR3 reads TGTGCCAGCAGCGTTGGTGGGGCCCTAGAGACCCAGTACTTC.

The J gene is TRBJ2-3, the V gene TRBV5-1; tentatively, D is TRBD2 (6 bases). Trimming shortened V by 4 bases and J by 5 bases, and 8 bases separated the two germline ends. Per germline, CDR1 SGHRS and CDR2 YFSETQ. The length of the CDR3 is 12 residues. Here the CDR3 reads CASSAAGDTQYF. In DNA form, the CDR3 reads TGCGCCAGCAGCGCAGCGGGAGATACGCAGTATTTT.

The gene calls are TRBV27 and TRBJ2-7, with TRBD1 matching over 7 bases. There are 15 residues in the CDR3. J lost 2 bases, V lost 6 bases, and 10 bases had no gene match. Germline V gene sequence: CDR1 MNHEY, CDR2 SMNVEV (reference sequence). The CDR3 spells CASSSSGTAPYEQYF. The CDR3 nucleotides read TGTGCCAGCAGCTCTTCCGGGACAGCTCCCTACGAGCAGTACTTC.

A few counts support this clone. The V gene is TRBV4-1, the J gene TRBJ2-2, with 12 bases identical to TRBD1. The CDR3 is made up of 16 amino acids. Germline V gene sequence: CDR1 MGHRA, CDR2 YSYEKL. V lost 3 bases and J lost 6; bases outside the gene matches: 5. The CDR3 region is CASSQPGQGAPGELFF. Here the CDR3 DNA reads TGCGCCAGCAGCCAGCCGGGACAGGGGGCGCCCGGGGAGCTGTTTTTT.

The chain is built from TRBV5-1 and TRBJ2-1; maybe TRBD2 (7 bases). The CDR3 is 15 amino acids. The germline gives CDR1 SGHRS, CDR2 YFSETQ. V was trimmed by 3 bases and J by 4 bases, leaving 14 bases between them. Written as DNA, the CDR3 is TGCGCCAGCAGCTCCGAGGGGGGGTTTTACAATGAGCAGTTCTTC. Amino acids: CASSSEGGFYNEQFF.

This rearrangement joins TRBV19 to TRBJ1-4; D ambiguous. The germline V gene has CDR1 LNHDA and CDR2 SQIVND (reference sequence). The CDR3 sequence is 14 residues long. Deletions cut 5 bases from V and 5 bases from J, with 12 bases between. CDR3 sequence reads: CASSGEGRNEKLFF. The CDR3 nucleotides are TGTGCCAGTAGTGGAGAGGGAAGAAATGAAAAACTGTTTTTT.

The V gene is TRBV7-8, the J gene TRBJ2-5; the D gene is possibly TRBD2 (6 bases). The CDR3 runs to 12 residues. V dropped 10 bases and J dropped 3 bases, with 12 bases sitting between them. Germline lookup yields CDR1 SGHVS and CDR2 FQNEAQ. The CDR3 nucleotides are TGTGCCACCCAGGGACTGGAAGAGACCCAGTACTTC. Amino acids: CATQGLEETQYF.

V and J are TRBV12-3 or TRBV12-4 and TRBJ1-2; 7 nucleotides agree with TRBD1. The V gene end was trimmed by 5 bases and the J gene end by 6 bases; junction bases not matched to a gene: 3. The CDR3 runs 12 residues. CDR3 DNA: TGTGCCAGCAGTCTACAGGGGCATGGCTACACCTTC. Translating it yields CASSLQGHGYTF.

This clone has a handful of counts. The V and J genes are TRBV27 and TRBJ2-5; perhaps TRBD1 as D (7 bases). Trimming took off 4 bases at V and 3 bases at J, with 12 bases between the two ends. Germline values: CDR1 MNHEY, CDR2 SMNVEV (reference sequence). The CDR3 extends over 14 amino acids. The CDR3 here is CASSYRRGEETQYF. Here the CDR3 DNA reads TGTGCCAGCAGTTACCGCAGGGGGGAAGAGACCCAGTACTTC.

This rearrangement joins TRBV24-1 to TRBJ1-2; no firm D call. The CDR3 consists of 13 residues. Deletions cut 3 bases from V and 4 bases from J, with 8 bases between. Germline assignment: CDR1 KGHDR and CDR2 SFDVKD. The CDR3 DNA reads TGTGCCACCAGTGATGGAGCTTTCTATGGCTACACCTTC. The encoded protein is CATSDGAFYGYTF.

This rearrangement joins TRBV7-9 to TRBJ2-7; perhaps TRBD2 as D (5 bases). Trimming pared 2 bases from V and 5 bases from J, leaving 13 bases between. Looked up from germline, CDR1 is SEHNR and CDR2 is FQNEAQ (reference sequence). This CDR3 region has 14 residues. This CDR3 is CASSLFDGEHEQYF. CDR3 DNA sequence: TGTGCCAGCAGCTTATTCGACGGGGAGCACGAGCAGTACTTC.

The gene calls are TRBV5-1 and TRBJ2-5; possibly TRBD2 for D (5 bases). The CDR3 extends over 12 amino acids. Germline V gives CDR1 SGHRS, CDR2 YFSETQ. The V end was cut by 4 bases, the J end by 4 bases, with 8 bases between. The CDR3 DNA sequence: TGCGCCAGCAGCCCGGGAAGAGAGACCCAGTACTTC. The encoded protein is CASSPGRETQYF. The full variable domain, rest sourced from reference TRBV5-1 and TRBJ2-5, is KAGVTQTPRYLIKTRGQQVTLSCSPISGHRSVSWYQQTPGQGLQFLFEYFSETQRNKGNFPGRFSGRQFSNSRSEMNVSTLELGDSALYLCASSPGRETQYFGPGTRLLVL.

This clone came up a few times. This rearrangement joins TRBV4-1 to TRBJ2-5; 9 nucleotides line up with TRBD2. Germline lookup yields CDR1 MGHRA and CDR2 YSYEKL. The CDR3 is made up of 16 amino acids. V was pared by 1 base and J by 4 bases, with 7 bases of the junction left unmatched. As DNA, the CDR3 is TGCGCCAGCAGCCAAGTCGGCGGGGGGGACAGAGAGACCCAGTACTTC. This translates into CASSQVGGGDRETQYF.

The chain is built from TRBV7-9 and TRBJ2-5; 12 bases map to TRBD1. With 5 bases clipped from V and 4 bases from J, the junction kept 11 bases outside the gene matches. Germline CDR1 SEHNR, CDR2 FQNEAQ (reference sequence). The CDR3 is made up of 17 amino acids. The CDR3 DNA is TGTGCCAGCAGCCCCGGGAGGGGACAGGGGGCTGGAGAGACCCAGTACTTC. It is translated as CASSPGRGQGAGETQYF.

The rearrangement links TRBV2 to TRBJ1-5, with D tentatively TRBD1 (5 bases). The CDR3 spans 13 residues. Trimming stripped 11 bases from V and 7 bases from J, with 18 bases between. Germline-derived CDR1 and CDR2 are SNHLY and FYNNEI. This chain's CDR3 is CAGKSQGGQPQHF. The DNA of the CDR3 is TGTGCCGGCAAAAGTCAGGGTGGCCAGCCCCAGCATTTT.

The CDR3 DNA reads as TGCGCCAGCAGCCCGGGGAGGGTCGGGGAGCTGTTTTTT. Residues: CASSPGRVGELFF. V and J are TRBV4-1 and TRBJ2-2, with 7 positions matching TRBD2. This CDR3 spans 13 amino acids. The J segment lost 7 bases and the V segment lost 4 bases, leaving 3 bases of the junction unmatched. The germline V gene has CDR1 MGHRA and CDR2 YSYEKL.

This clone was seen only once. The chain combines TRBV5-1 with TRBJ1-5, with D tentatively TRBD1 (6 bases). With 2 bases removed from V and 0 bases from J, the gap between germline ends came to 9 bases. Germline V gene data show CDR1 as SGHRS and CDR2 as YFSETQ. CDR3 size: 15 residues. The CDR3 DNA is TGCGCCAGCAGCTTACAGGGAAATAGCAATCAGCCCCAGCATTTT. This encodes CASSLQGNSNQPQHF.

V usage is TRBV5-1 and J usage is TRBJ2-2; 9 nucleotides match TRBD2. The J segment lost 2 bases and the V segment lost 4 bases, leaving 9 bases of the junction unmatched. CDR1 SGHRS and CDR2 YFSETQ come from the germline V gene. The CDR3 has 17 residues. This chain's CDR3 is CASSAGVAGANTGELFF. As DNA, the CDR3 is TGCGCCAGCAGCGCCGGGGTAGCGGGGGCCAACACCGGGGAGCTGTTTTTT. The whole variable domain, filled in from reference TRBV5-1 and TRBJ2-2, reads KAGVTQTPRYLIKTRGQQVTLSCSPISGHRSVSWYQQTPGQGLQFLFEYFSETQRNKGNFPGRFSGRQFSNSRSEMNVSTLELGDSALYLCASSAGVAGANTGELFFGEGSRLTVL.

The genes are TRBV6-5 and TRBJ2-7; the D is unclear. Germline-derived CDR1 and CDR2 are MNHEY and SVGAGI. V gave up 0 bases and J gave up 5 bases, with 8 bases separating them. CDR3 length: 13 residues. This chain's CDR3 is CASSYSVAHEQYF. CDR3 DNA sequence: TGTGCCAGCAGTTACTCGGTCGCGCACGAGCAGTACTTC.

The chain employs TRBV5-1 and TRBJ2-7, with D perhaps TRBD2 (6 bases). Trimming took 3 bases from V and 1 from J, leaving 14 bases between them. The CDR3 length is 15 residues. CDR1 and CDR2 (germline): SGHRS, YFSETQ. Written as DNA, the CDR3 is TGCGCCAGCAGCTACTCCGGGGGAGCGTCCTACGAGCAGTACTTC. This codes for CASSYSGGASYEQYF.

The chain uses TRBV9 and TRBJ1-1; unclear D gene. CDR1 is SGDLS and CDR2 is YYNGEE in the germline V gene. Between the trimmed V and J ends, which lost 0 bases and 4 bases, there was a span of 10 bases. This CDR3 spans 14 amino acids. The CDR3 protein is CASSVGSVRTEAFF. CDR3 sequence (DNA): TGTGCCAGCAGCGTAGGGAGTGTCCGCACTGAAGCTTTCTTT.

V and J are TRBV15 and TRBJ2-1, with D tentatively TRBD1 (6 bases). This CDR3 region has 16 residues. Germline V gene data show CDR1 as LNHNV and CDR2 as YYDKDF (reference sequence). V was shortened by 1 base and J by 6 bases, with 16 bases between the two germline ends. CDR3 nucleotides: TGTGCCACCAGCAGAGGGGGGCAGGCACCGGTCAATGAGCAGTTCTTC. Its translation: CATSRGGQAPVNEQFF. Filled out from reference TRBV15 and TRBJ2-1, the complete variable domain reads DAMVIQNPRYQVTQFGKPVTLSCSQTLNHNVMYWYQQKSSQAPKLLFHYYDKDFNNEADTPDNFQSRRPNTSFCFLDIRSPGLGDTAMYLCATSRGGQAPVNEQFFGPGTRLTVL.

The rearrangement links TRBV25-1 to TRBJ1-6, with D possibly TRBD1 on 6 matching bases. V lost 3 bases and J lost 7, with 13 bases in between. Germline CDR1 and CDR2: MGHDK and SYGVNS. The CDR3 has 15 residues. In DNA, the CDR3 is TGTGCCAGCAGTGATGGGCAGGGGCTAAATTCACCCCTCCACTTT. Protein sequence: CASSDGQGLNSPLHF.

The chain combines TRBV12-3 or TRBV12-4 with TRBJ2-1; TRBD2 matches at 7 bases. The CDR3 runs to 11 residues. V trimming: 5 bases; J trimming: 10 bases; junction bases outside the gene matches: 2. This chain's CDR3 is CASSPGGEQFF. The CDR3 DNA sequence: TGTGCCAGCAGTCCGGGGGGAGAGCAGTTCTTC.

The genes are TRBV15 and TRBJ1-6; D remains unclear. CDR1 LNHNV and CDR2 YYDKDF come from the germline V gene (reference sequence). V was cut by 0 bases and J by 5 bases, with 8 bases left in between. CDR3 length: 15 residues. The CDR3 DNA reads TGTGCCACCAGCAGAGATCTTTCTGATAATTCACCCCTCCACTTT. Translated, it gives CATSRDLSDNSPLHF.

This sequence joins TRBV10-3 and TRBJ2-2, with 8 positions matching TRBD1. Trimming removed 11 bases from V and 2 bases from J; junction bases left unmatched: 4. Germline lookup yields CDR1 ENHRY and CDR2 SYGVKD. CDR3 length equals 13 residues. The CDR3 is CAGGQDNTGELFF. The DNA of the CDR3 is TGTGCCGGGGGACAGGATAACACCGGGGAGCTGTTTTTT.